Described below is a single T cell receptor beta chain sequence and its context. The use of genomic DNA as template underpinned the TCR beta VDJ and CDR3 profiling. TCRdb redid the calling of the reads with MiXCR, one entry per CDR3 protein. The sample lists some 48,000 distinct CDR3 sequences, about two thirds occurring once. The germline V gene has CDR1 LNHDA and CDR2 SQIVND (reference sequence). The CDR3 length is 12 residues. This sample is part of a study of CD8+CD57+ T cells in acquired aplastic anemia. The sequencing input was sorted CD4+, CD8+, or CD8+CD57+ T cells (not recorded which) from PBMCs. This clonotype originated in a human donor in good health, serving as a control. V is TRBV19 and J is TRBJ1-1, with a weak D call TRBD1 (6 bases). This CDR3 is CASSGARTEAFF. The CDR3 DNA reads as TGTGCTTCTTCGGGGGCGCGGACTGAAGCTTTCTTT.